The 23 T cell receptor beta chains presented below share a single source sample, sequenced in a study of T cell clonality in common variable immunodeficiency. Generated by immunoSEQ multiplex PCR, the TCRdb table keeps only in-frame clones and is missing some. The sample shows tens of thousands of clones, none of them appearing just once. Sequenced input: peripheral blood mononuclear cells. Receptors originate from a person aged 18 to 75 in good health.

This clone was seen ten or more times. The read finishes 3 residues shy of the CDR3 end, and the germline J gene is used to complete it. This sequence joins TRBV12-3 or TRBV12-4 and TRBJ1-4, with D perhaps TRBD1 (5 bases). The germline V and J ends were trimmed by 10 bases and 5 bases, with 11 bases remaining between them. CDR3 length: 12 residues. The sequenced part of the CDR3 DNA is TGTGCCACCCAGGGTGGGAATGAAAAA. Translation gives CATQGGNEK. From start to end, the CDR3 is CATQGGNEKLFF.

For this clone: With the read ending 3 residues before the CDR3 end, the germline J gene is used to fill in that end. V is TRBV29-1 and J is TRBJ1-3; the D gene is possibly TRBD1 (5 bases). The CDR3 covers 12 residues. Germline CDR1 reads SQVTM; CDR2 reads ANQGSEA. The ends were cut back, 6 bases at V and 8 bases at J, with 14 bases in the middle. The part of the CDR3 DNA that was read is TGCAGCGTCACACTGAGGGGAGACACC. This encodes CSVTLRGDT. The complete CDR3 protein is CSVTLRGDTIYF.

This clone was detected only a few times. Sequencing ends 3 residues short of the CDR3 end; the germline J gene provides the rest. The rearrangement joins TRBV10-2 to TRBJ2-5; D is undetermined. CDR1 and CDR2 from the germline V gene are WSHSY and SAAADI. The CDR3 totals 13 residues. Between the trimmed V and J ends, which lost 2 bases and 3 bases, there was a span of 7 bases. The CDR3 DNA, read in part, is TGCGCCAGCAGTGAGACGGGTGAAGAGACC. Residues: CASSETGEET. The full-length CDR3 reads as CASSETGEETQYF.

This clone was recorded at least ten times. The missing CDR3 end, 3 residues past where the read stops, is filled in from the germline J gene. The rearrangement joins TRBV10-3 to TRBJ1-2, with unresolved D. The CDR3 sequence is 15 residues long. Germline V gene sequence: CDR1 ENHRY, CDR2 SYGVKD. V shed 7 bases and J shed 2 bases, with 17 bases lying between them. The CDR3 loop is CAINQPFGVNYGYTF. Partial CDR3 DNA: TGTGCCATCAACCAACCGTTCGGGGTCAACTATGGC.

This clone was found many times. The sequence runs out 3 residues before the end of the CDR3; the remainder is reconstructed from the germline J gene. The V call is TRBV10-3, the J call TRBJ1-5; D gene uncertain. Germline CDR1 ENHRY, CDR2 SYGVKD. This CDR3 comprises 14 residues. Trimming left V 4 bases short and J 0 bases short, with 7 bases between. The CDR3 bases that were read are TGTGCCATCAGTGGTGATAGTAGCAATCAGCCC. Translated: CAISGDSSNQP. The whole CDR3 reads CAISGDSSNQPQHF.

Note on this clone: The read falls 3 residues short of the CDR3 end, and the missing part is taken from the germline J gene. J is TRBJ2-3 and V is TRBV29-1; TRBD2 might be the D (6 bases). The CDR3 totals 12 residues. Germline CDR1 is SQVTM and CDR2 is ANQGSEA. The CDR3 protein is CSVAEGGETQYF. Partial CDR3 DNA: TGCAGCGTTGCCGAGGGCGGGGAGACG.

With respect to this clone: The read is 3 residues too short to cover the CDR3 end, so that end is filled in from the germline J gene. This rearrangement joins TRBV19 to TRBJ1-1; D may be TRBD1 (6 bases). The germline gives CDR1 LNHDA, CDR2 SQIVND (reference sequence). This CDR3 is built from 16 residues. Between the trimmed V and J ends, which lost 3 bases and 1 base, there was a span of 15 bases. CDR3: CASSIWGRGGNTEAFF. CDR3 DNA (partial): TGTGCCAGTAGTATTTGGGGGCGTGGGGGGAACACTGAA.

Ten or more counts support this clone. This chain's CDR3 is CSARDGDRYQETQYF. Partial CDR3 DNA: TGCAGTGCTAGAGATGGGGACAGGTACCAAGAGACC. The rearrangement uses TRBV20-1 and TRBJ2-5; TRBD1 aligns across 8 bases. The read gets to within 3 residues of the CDR3 end, and the germline J gene fills in the rest. The CDR3 totals 15 residues. V lost 0 bases and J lost 0; bases outside the gene matches: 3. The germline V gene encodes CDR1 DFQATT and CDR2 SNEGSKA (reference sequence).

This clone was recorded at least ten times. The read gets to within 3 residues of the CDR3 end, and the germline J gene fills in the rest. The chain links TRBV6-2 or TRBV6-3 to TRBJ2-3; TRBD1 agrees at 10 bases. Trimming at V came to 2 bases and at J to 5 bases, leaving 10 bases not matched to a gene. This CDR3 has 17 residues. CDR1 is MNHEY, CDR2 SVGEGT, per germline. The CDR3 sequence: CASSYGKTGGRRDTQYF. The part of the CDR3 DNA that was read is TGTGCCAGCAGTTACGGGAAGACAGGGGGCAGAAGAGATACG.

This clone was counted at least ten times. The read stops 3 residues short of the end of the CDR3; the missing end is completed from the germline J gene. The V call is TRBV11-2, the J call TRBJ1-6; 7 bases map to TRBD1. The junction had 3 bases not matched to a gene; V was cut back by 5 bases and J by 8 bases. Germline CDR1 SGHAT, CDR2 FQNNGV. The CDR3 is 13 amino acids. Incomplete CDR3 DNA: TGTGCCAGCAGCGACAGGGAAGATTCACCC. Its protein is CASSDREDSP. Given in full, the CDR3 is CASSDREDSPLHF.

This clone was detected many times. Read data end 3 residues before the CDR3 end; the end is taken from the germline J gene. The chain has TRBV5-1 and TRBJ2-7, with 8 bases aligning to TRBD1. The CDR3 is made up of 14 amino acids. J gave up 3 bases and V 4 bases, and 6 bases lay outside the gene matches. Per the germline V gene, CDR1 is SGHRS and CDR2 is YFSETQ. CDR3 amino acids: CASSPGGQVYEQYF. CDR3 DNA (partial): TGCGCCAGCAGCCCAGGGGGACAGGTCTACGAG.

Concerning this clone itself: Read sequence stops 3 residues before the CDR3 end, and the germline J gene provides the missing end. The chain employs TRBV20-1 and TRBJ2-5; D perhaps matches TRBD2 (6 bases). CDR1 DFQATT and CDR2 SNEGSKA come from the germline V gene (reference sequence). This CDR3 has 13 residues. Trimming shortened V by 3 bases and J by 5 bases, and 13 bases separated the two germline ends. The part of the CDR3 DNA that was read is TGCAGTGCTAGGCGGGGCCCCGGGGAGACC. Translated: CSARRGPGET. The full CDR3 sequence reads CSARRGPGETQYF.

This clone occurred many times. With the read ending 3 residues before the CDR3 end, the germline J gene is used to fill in that end. The chain couples TRBV20-1 to TRBJ2-3; maybe TRBD2 (6 bases). Trimming stripped 6 bases from V and 0 bases from J, with 7 bases between. The CDR3 is made up of 12 amino acids. Germline values: CDR1 DFQATT, CDR2 SNEGSKA (reference sequence). The CDR3: CSAGTSTDTQYF. The sequenced CDR3 bases are TGCAGTGCGGGGACTAGCACAGATACG.

This clone was observed at least ten times. The CDR3 end lies 3 residues beyond the end of the read and is filled in from the germline J gene. J is TRBJ2-4 and V is TRBV7-3, with a possible D match to TRBD1 (6 bases). V was clipped by 1 base and J by 8 bases, with 15 bases between them. CDR1 SGHTA and CDR2 FQGTGA come from the germline V gene. This CDR3 has 15 amino acids. The CDR3 spells CASSLKDLEGDIQYF. The part of the CDR3 DNA that was read is TGTGCCAGCAGCTTAAAGGACCTAGAGGGGGACATT.

Many counts were recorded for this clone. The missing CDR3 end, 3 residues past where the read stops, is filled in from the germline J gene. The J gene is TRBJ2-5, the V gene TRBV7-3; 7 bases fit TRBD1. Per germline, CDR1 SGHTA and CDR2 FQGTGA. CDR3 size: 15 residues. The V gene end was trimmed by 5 bases and the J gene end by 7 bases; junction bases not matched to a gene: 13. CDR3 bases read: TGTGCCAGCAGCCAGGGGACAGCTCCAAGGGGGACC. It translates to CASSQGTAPRGT. The complete CDR3 reads CASSQGTAPRGTQYF. Drawing the rest from reference TRBV7-3 and TRBJ2-5, the complete variable domain is GAGVSQTPSNKVTEKGKYVELRCDPISGHTALYWYRQSLGQGPEFLIYFQGTGAADDSGLPNDRFFAVRPEGSVSTLKIQRTERGDSAVYLCASSQGTAPRGTQYFGPGTRLLVL.

This clone was observed at least ten times. The read falls 3 residues short of the CDR3 end, and the missing part is taken from the germline J gene. The chain has TRBV20-1 and TRBJ2-1, with a weak D call TRBD2 (5 bases). The CDR3 consists of 15 residues. Germline V gene data show CDR1 as DFQATT and CDR2 as SNEGSKA (reference sequence). Trimming stripped 3 bases from V and 4 bases from J, with 16 bases between. The chain's CDR3 is CSASNPSSQYNEQFF. CDR3 bases read: TGCAGTGCTAGCAACCCTAGCTCTCAATACAATGAG.

This clone was observed many times. The read halts 3 residues ahead of the CDR3 end, with the missing end drawn from the germline J gene. The chain couples TRBV2 to TRBJ2-1; 10 bases map to TRBD2. Germline CDR1 reads SNHLY; CDR2 reads FYNNEI. The CDR3 spans 15 residues. V lost 6 bases and J lost 2; bases outside the gene matches: 4. CDR3 in amino acids: CASRRTSGAYNEQFF. The part of the CDR3 DNA that was read is TGTGCCAGCAGGCGGACTAGCGGAGCCTACAATGAG.

This clone was seen many times. The read finishes 3 residues shy of the CDR3 end, and the germline J gene is used to complete it. V is TRBV20-1 and J is TRBJ1-1; possibly TRBD1 for D (6 bases). Germline V lookup: CDR1 DFQATT, CDR2 SNEGSKA (reference sequence). The CDR3 runs 11 residues. The CDR3 sequence is CSAGRTVGAFF. Incomplete CDR3 DNA: TGCAGTGCCGGAAGGACAGTGGGG.

This clone was found many times. The sequence runs out 3 residues before the end of the CDR3; the remainder is reconstructed from the germline J gene. The chain employs TRBV7-2 and TRBJ1-1, with 8 bases fitting TRBD1. The CDR3 spans 13 residues. Germline CDR1 and CDR2: SGHTA and FQGNSA. Partial CDR3 DNA: TGTGCCAGCAGCTTCCATACACAGGGGGGA. This translates into CASSFHTQGG. The whole CDR3 protein is CASSFHTQGGAFF.

This clone is termed medium-sized (0.01 to 0.1%). This chain's CDR3 is CASSEARSSYEQYF. The part of the CDR3 DNA that was read is TGTGCCAGCAGTGAAGCCAGGAGCTCCTACGAG. J is TRBJ2-7 and V is TRBV6-1; D call uncertain. The read falls 3 residues short of the CDR3 end, and the missing part is taken from the germline J gene. Trimming removed 0 bases at V and 0 bases at J, with 6 bases between. The CDR3 length is 14 residues. Germline assignment: CDR1 MNHNS and CDR2 SASEGT.

This clone was picked up a small number of times. The read is 3 residues too short to cover the CDR3 end, so that end is filled in from the germline J gene. The V gene is TRBV2, the J gene TRBJ2-7; D gene unclear. There are 15 residues in the CDR3. V was clipped by 5 bases and J by 0 bases, with 14 bases between them. CDR1 and CDR2 from the germline V gene are SNHLY and FYNNEI. The CDR3: CASSYMSTSSYEQYF. CDR3 bases read: TGTGCCAGCAGTTACATGTCAACCAGCTCCTACGAG.

As concerns this clone: The CDR3 end is not reached by the read, which stops 3 residues before it; the germline J gene fills it in. The V gene is TRBV2, the J gene TRBJ1-5; 9 bases align to TRBD1. The germline CDR1 and CDR2 sequences are SNHLY and FYNNEI. V was pared by 6 bases and J by 7 bases, with 10 bases of the junction left unmatched. CDR3 length equals 15 residues. This CDR3 reads CASSPGQGGLQPQHF. Incomplete CDR3 DNA: TGTGCCAGCAGCCCGGGACAGGGCGGACTCCAGCCC.

This clone was found many times. Read coverage stops 3 residues before the CDR3 terminus; the germline J gene supplies the remainder. The chain couples TRBV7-8 to TRBJ2-7, with a weak D call TRBD1 (5 bases). The CDR3 loop spans 16 amino acids. The V and J ends lost 5 bases and 0 bases respectively, with 17 bases between them. From germline, CDR1 is SGHVS and CDR2 FQNEAQ. This CDR3 is CASSRTDLQASYEQYF. The DNA read from the CDR3 is TGTGCCAGCAGCCGGACCGATTTACAGGCCTCCTACGAG.